Each of the 26 T cell receptor beta chains below was sequenced from the same sample in a study of a mutant IDH1 vaccine in newly diagnosed glioma. This sample's time point: week 47, end of study. It was 300 ug of mutant IDH1 20-mer peptide that made up each vaccine dose, given with topical imiquimod. Their target antigens are unknown. Clones were read by immunoSEQ multiplex PCR, and TCRdb kept only the in-frame ones, dropping some. The table shows 50,000 to 65,000 clones, with 83% occurring only once. The source was PBMCs, collected from a glioma patient whose treatment included an IDH1 peptide vaccine. The receptor set was obtained from a woman between 45 and 65 years old with glioma.

V and J are TRBV15 and TRBJ1-3; TRBD1 matches 8 bases. Germline values: CDR1 LNHNV, CDR2 YYDKDF (reference sequence). CDR3 size: 16 residues. After removal of 5 bases from V and 1 base from J, the junction contained 7 bases not matched to a gene. CDR3 DNA: TGTGCCACCAGCGAAAACAGGGGGGGATCTGGAAACACCATATATTTT. Its translation: CATSENRGGSGNTIYF.

This clone was detected once. CDR3 in amino acids: CASSGQGVGGNTIYF. The DNA for the CDR3 is TGTGCCAGCAGCGGGCAAGGGGTGGGTGGAAACACCATATATTTT. The chain is built from TRBV9 and TRBJ1-3; possibly TRBD1 for D (5 bases). The CDR3 totals 15 residues. The germline CDR1 and CDR2 sequences are SGDLS and YYNGEE. V lost 3 bases, J lost 3 bases, and 13 bases lay in between.

The chain joins TRBV5-6 to TRBJ1-2; the match to TRBD1 covers 8 bases. This CDR3 spans 17 amino acids. Germline CDR1 reads SGHDT; CDR2 reads YYEEEE. Trimming cost V 2 bases and J 4 bases; bases outside gene matches: 13. The CDR3, as DNA: TGTGCCAGCAGCTTTGGATTATCGGACAGGGCCCCCTATGGCTACACCTTC. Encoded protein: CASSFGLSDRAPYGYTF.

The V gene is TRBV14, the J gene TRBJ1-2, with a tentative D call TRBD1 (5 bases). Germline V gene lookup returns CDR1 SGHDN and CDR2 FVKESK. Trimming removed 1 base from V and 5 bases from J, with 5 bases in between. The CDR3 length is 12 residues. CDR3 residues: CASSQGGYGYTF. As DNA, the CDR3 is TGTGCCAGCAGCCAAGGGGGGTATGGCTACACCTTC.

The CDR3 is CASSTGVFTEAFF. The CDR3 bases are TGTGCCAGCAGTACAGGGGTTTTCACTGAAGCTTTCTTT. The gene calls are TRBV2 and TRBJ1-1; TRBD1 agrees at 7 bases. The V gene end was trimmed by 5 bases and the J gene end by 4 bases; junction bases not matched to a gene: 4. CDR1 and CDR2 from the germline V gene are SNHLY and FYNNEI. CDR3 length: 13 amino acids. Using reference TRBV2 and TRBJ1-1 for the parts outside the CDR3, the full variable domain is EPEVTQTPSHQVTQMGQEVILRCVPISNHLYFYWYRQILGQKVEFLVSFYNNEISEKSEIFDDQFSVERPDGSNFTLKIRSTKLEDSAMYFCASSTGVFTEAFFGQGTRLTVV.

The chain carries TRBV5-4 and TRBJ1-1; the D is unclear. The CDR3 has 13 amino acids. Trimming left V 1 base short and J 0 bases short, with 4 bases between. CDR1 is SGHNT, CDR2 YYREEE, per germline (reference sequence). The CDR3 sequence: CASSLTLNTEAFF. In nucleotides, the CDR3 is TGTGCCAGCAGCTTGACACTGAACACTGAAGCTTTCTTT.

The sample holds a few counts of this clone. The V call is TRBV5-1, the J call TRBJ2-3; TRBD2 agrees at 11 bases. Per germline, CDR1 SGHRS and CDR2 YFSETQ. V was pared by 3 bases and J by 4 bases, with 4 bases of the junction left unmatched. There are 15 residues in the CDR3. CDR3 region: CASSYSGGDPDTQYF. In nucleotides, the CDR3 is TGCGCCAGCAGCTATAGCGGGGGGGACCCAGATACGCAGTATTTT.

The gene calls are TRBV29-1 and TRBJ2-1; tentatively, D is TRBD1 (6 bases). Between the trimmed V and J ends, which lost 6 bases and 3 bases, there was a span of 18 bases. Germline-derived CDR1 and CDR2 are SQVTM and ANQGSEA. The CDR3 runs to 15 residues. In nucleotides, the CDR3 is TGCAGCGTGAGGGGGACGTCGTTGGGCTACAATGAGCAGTTCTTC. Its protein product is CSVRGTSLGYNEQFF.

This clone has just a few counts. The chain uses TRBV7-9 and TRBJ1-5; a weak D match, TRBD1 (5 bases). Germline-derived CDR1 and CDR2 are SEHNR and FQNEAQ (reference sequence). The length of the CDR3 is 15 residues. Trimming stripped 3 bases from V and 6 bases from J, with 15 bases between. This CDR3 is CASSFDAGKGQPQHF. In nucleotides, the CDR3 is TGTGCCAGCAGCTTCGACGCAGGGAAAGGTCAGCCCCAGCATTTT.

CDR3 protein: CASSLGTPNTGELFF. CDR3 bases: TGTGCCAGCAGCCTGGGGACACCCAACACCGGGGAGCTGTTTTTT. The chain has TRBV9 and TRBJ2-2; a possible D gene is TRBD1 (6 bases). Trimming pared 4 bases from V and 2 bases from J, leaving 12 bases between. This CDR3 has 15 residues. CDR1 SGDLS and CDR2 YYNGEE come from the germline V gene.

The chain couples TRBV10-2 to TRBJ2-7; the match to TRBD2 covers 11 bases. Germline lookup yields CDR1 WSHSY and CDR2 SAAADI. The J segment lost 3 bases and the V segment lost 3 bases, leaving 4 bases of the junction unmatched. The CDR3 covers 15 residues. This CDR3 reads CASSELAGGFYEQYF. Here the CDR3 DNA reads TGCGCCAGCAGTGAATTAGCGGGGGGGTTCTACGAGCAGTACTTC.

The chain links TRBV7-9 to TRBJ1-1; D is possibly TRBD1 (5 bases). Trimming shortened V by 1 base and J by 7 bases, and 25 bases separated the two germline ends. Germline CDR1 is SEHNR and CDR2 is FQNEAQ (reference sequence). This CDR3 is built from 18 residues. This CDR3 is CASSLGWGPGSFENEAFF. The CDR3 DNA follows: TGTGCCAGCAGCTTAGGATGGGGCCCCGGATCCTTTGAAAATGAAGCTTTCTTT.

CDR3 DNA sequence: TGTGCCAGCAGCGGGGGGGGCACTGAAGCTTTCTTT. Its protein product is CASSGGGTEAFF. The chain employs TRBV5-6 and TRBJ1-1, with D possibly being TRBD1 (5 bases). CDR3 size: 12 residues. CDR1 is SGHDT, CDR2 YYEEEE, per germline. Trimming left V 4 bases short and J 4 bases short, with 8 bases between.

This clone is a singleton in its sample. The chain carries TRBV15 and TRBJ2-7, with a tentative D call TRBD2 (6 bases). Germline-derived CDR1 and CDR2 are LNHNV and YYDKDF (reference sequence). The ends were cut back, 0 bases at V and 2 bases at J, with 20 bases in the middle. This CDR3 has 18 amino acids. The CDR3 DNA follows: TGTGCCACCAGCAGAGATTATTCATTACTAGCCAAAACCTACGAGCAGTACTTC. Its translation: CATSRDYSLLAKTYEQYF.

The chain is built from TRBV10-1 and TRBJ2-7; maybe TRBD1 (6 bases). Germline V CDR1 and CDR2: WNHNN, SYGVQD (reference sequence). The CDR3 runs to 14 residues. Trimming took off 3 bases at V and 2 bases at J, with 11 bases between the two ends. The chain's CDR3 is CASSDSTGAYEQYF. The CDR3 coding sequence is TGCGCCAGCAGTGACTCGACAGGAGCCTACGAGCAGTACTTC.

The chain couples TRBV29-1 to TRBJ1-4; a possible D gene is TRBD1 (5 bases). The CDR3 runs 13 residues. Trimming pared 4 bases from V and 4 bases from J, leaving 10 bases between. The V gene's germline CDR1 is SQVTM and CDR2 ANQGSEA. The CDR3 loop reads CSVGGVDNEKLFF. For the CDR3, the DNA is TGCAGCGTTGGGGGGGTAGATAATGAAAAACTGTTTTTT.

The chain carries TRBV5-4 and TRBJ2-7; D gene ambiguous. CDR1 and CDR2 (germline): SGHNT, YYREEE (reference sequence). The CDR3 extends over 11 amino acids. The germline V and J ends were trimmed by 3 bases and 4 bases, with 5 bases remaining between them. The CDR3 is CASSSQYEQYF. Written as DNA, the CDR3 is TGTGCCAGCAGCTCGCAGTACGAGCAGTACTTC.

This chain joins TRBV4-1 and TRBJ1-5, with D perhaps matching TRBD1 (5 bases). Germline-derived CDR1 and CDR2 are MGHRA and YSYEKL. The CDR3 covers 16 residues. Trimming stripped 0 bases from V and 11 bases from J, with 20 bases between. The CDR3 here is CASSQDNRGGVRAQHF. The CDR3 DNA reads as TGCGCCAGCAGCCAAGATAACCGGGGGGGGGTTAGGGCCCAGCATTTT.

CDR3 residues: CASSRAGPSNQPQHF. Here the CDR3 DNA reads TGTGCCAGCAGCCGAGCTGGACCTTCTAATCAGCCCCAGCATTTT. V gene TRBV7-9 combines with J gene TRBJ1-5, with D unclear. This CDR3 comprises 15 residues. Between the trimmed V and J ends, which lost 5 bases and 4 bases, there was a span of 15 bases. Germline lookup yields CDR1 SEHNR and CDR2 FQNEAQ (reference sequence).

The V gene is TRBV7-8, the J gene TRBJ2-2, with 8 bases aligning to TRBD1. The V gene's germline CDR1 is SGHVS and CDR2 FQNEAQ. V lost 1 base and J lost 4; bases outside the gene matches: 2. The CDR3 is 15 residues long. CDR3 residues: CASSLGTGFTGELFF. CDR3 nucleotide sequence: TGTGCCAGCAGCTTAGGGACAGGGTTCACCGGGGAGCTGTTTTTT.

V gene TRBV19 combines with J gene TRBJ1-4; D remains ambiguous. V was pared by 6 bases and J by 10 bases, with 21 bases between. CDR3 length equals 15 residues. Germline assignment: CDR1 LNHDA and CDR2 SQIVND (reference sequence). CDR3 sequence (DNA): TGTGCCAGTAGGAGTCTAACGGACTCCCTTAGAAAACTGTTTTTT. Its protein product is CASRSLTDSLRKLFF.

CDR3 sequence: CASRQSSYNSPLHF. The DNA of the CDR3 is TGTGCCAGCAGACAGAGCTCCTATAATTCACCCCTCCACTTT. This chain uses TRBV25-1 with TRBJ1-6; D not resolved. The V end was cut by 6 bases, the J end by 0 bases, with 6 bases between. The CDR3 covers 14 residues. The germline V gene has CDR1 MGHDK and CDR2 SYGVNS.

In its sample, this clone is medium-sized. The chain combines TRBV6-4 with TRBJ2-1; 7 bases map to TRBD2. V trimming: 0 bases; J trimming: 3 bases; junction bases outside the gene matches: 2. The germline CDR1 and CDR2 sequences are MRHNA and SNTAGT. The CDR3 runs to 15 residues. DNA for the CDR3: TGTGCCAGCAGTGACTCGGGGGGGGGCTACAATGAGCAGTTCTTC. Translating it yields CASSDSGGGYNEQFF.

The genes are TRBV9 and TRBJ2-5; D may be TRBD1 or TRBD2 (5 bases each). The germline gives CDR1 SGDLS, CDR2 YYNGEE. Trimming pared 0 bases from V and 1 base from J, leaving 10 bases between. The CDR3 has 15 amino acids. CDR3 nucleotides: TGTGCCAGCAGCGTAGGGGACCATTCCCAAGAGACCCAGTACTTC. Translated: CASSVGDHSQETQYF.

The genes are TRBV2 and TRBJ2-7; 7 nucleotides match TRBD1. V gave up 3 bases and J gave up 3 bases; unmatched junction bases: 5. Germline V gene sequence: CDR1 SNHLY, CDR2 FYNNEI. The CDR3 runs 14 residues. The CDR3 DNA reads TGTGCCAGCAGTGATAAAGGGGGCGACTACGAGCAGTACTTC. Translating it yields CASSDKGGDYEQYF.

V gene TRBV10-2 combines with J gene TRBJ2-5, with D maybe TRBD2 (7 bases). The CDR3 is 13 amino acids. Trimming shortened V by 5 bases and J by 5 bases, and 12 bases separated the two germline ends. In germline, CDR1 is WSHSY, CDR2 SAAADI. CDR3 in DNA: TGCGCCAGCAGTCGGGGGGCAGGGGAGACCCAGTACTTC. Translated, it gives CASSRGAGETQYF.